A single sample is the source of the 14 T cell receptor beta chains below, sequenced in a study of shared clonotypes between healthy human individuals (dated by TCRdb to 2018 to 2020). Libraries were made using the immunoSEQ multiplex PCR assay. The clones in this table, taken by TCRdb from immuneACCESS, are in-frame only. Not every clone is retained; where verified, under half of the shortfall comes from an unresolved V gene, and the cause of the rest is unknown. This sample gives approximately 2.1 million clones in total; 85% to 95% of them show up just once. The top ten clonotypes cover 0.39% of the sample. Sequencing input: naive CD4+ T cells from PBMCs. Reading the label with the study, this specimen's cell subset or site is: CD45RA+ positively selected. The receptors derive from a man younger than 35 in good health. Some clones in this sample may be carry-over from other donors' samples.

The count of this clone is one. The chain's CDR3 is CASRYTGVGETQYF. DNA of the CDR3: TGCGCCAGCAGGTACACGGGAGTAGGAGAGACCCAGTACTTC. This rearrangement joins TRBV5-1 to TRBJ2-5, with D possibly being TRBD2 (6 bases). The CDR3 has 14 amino acids. The germline V and J ends were trimmed by 5 bases and 4 bases, with 15 bases remaining between them. Germline lookup yields CDR1 SGHRS and CDR2 YFSETQ. Full variable domain (remainder filled in from reference TRBV5-1 and TRBJ2-5): KAGVTQTPRYLIKTRGQQVTLSCSPISGHRSVSWYQQTPGQGLQFLFEYFSETQRNKGNFPGRFSGRQFSNSRSEMNVSTLELGDSALYLCASRYTGVGETQYFGPGTRLLVL.

The DNA of the CDR3 is TGTGCCAGCAGCTTAAAGGGGGCGCGGACCGGGGAGCTGTTTTTT. Translated: CASSLKGARTGELFF. The chain recombines TRBV7-2 with TRBJ2-2, with 7 positions matching TRBD1. V shed 2 bases and J 5 bases; nucleotides not matched to a gene: 5. The CDR3 is made up of 15 amino acids. Germline V gene lookup returns CDR1 SGHTA and CDR2 FQGNSA.

The chain employs TRBV5-1 and TRBJ1-4; maybe TRBD1 (6 bases). The V end was cut by 0 bases, the J end by 5 bases, with 14 bases between. Germline CDR1 and CDR2: SGHRS and YFSETQ. The CDR3 consists of 16 residues. The CDR3 nucleotides are TGCGCCAGCAGCTTGGTGGCGGGGGCTAGAAATGAAAAACTGTTTTTT. Protein sequence: CASSLVAGARNEKLFF.

This chain connects TRBV2 to TRBJ2-2, with TRBD1 matching 11 bases. The CDR3 runs to 15 residues. V shed 4 bases, J shed 6 bases, and the junction held 4 bases outside the gene matches. Germline V gene lookup returns CDR1 SNHLY and CDR2 FYNNEI. The CDR3 bases are TGTGCCAGCAGTGCTCCGGGACAGGGGGCCGGGGAGCTGTTTTTT. This encodes CASSAPGQGAGELFF.

The V and J genes are TRBV28 and TRBJ1-5; D is unclear. The length of the CDR3 is 16 residues. Germline CDR1 reads MDHEN; CDR2 reads SYDVKM. Trimming removed 10 bases from V and 2 bases from J, with 21 bases in between. In DNA form, the CDR3 reads TGTGCCACCGGGTTAAGTGCGGCAATACGCAATCAGCCCCAGCATTTT. Protein product: CATGLSAAIRNQPQHF.

V gene TRBV5-1 combines with J gene TRBJ2-7, with D possibly matching TRBD1 (5 bases). Trimming cost V 5 bases and J 5 bases, with 26 bases left between them. There are 17 residues in the CDR3. CDR1 SGHRS and CDR2 YFSETQ come from the germline V gene. The CDR3 is CASRFAYVGAFRDEQYF. The CDR3 DNA follows: TGCGCCAGCAGATTTGCGTACGTAGGGGCCTTTCGGGACGAGCAGTACTTC.

This chain links TRBV7-2 with TRBJ1-1, with 8 bases matching TRBD1. CDR1 is SGHTA and CDR2 is FQGNSA in the germline V gene. J gave up 5 bases and V 3 bases, and 5 bases lay outside the gene matches. CDR3 size: 14 residues. The CDR3 DNA reads TGTGCCAGCAGCTTCAGCAGGGGGCAGACTGAAGCTTTCTTT. Translation: CASSFSRGQTEAFF.

The table lists this clone with a count of one. This chain connects TRBV6-1 to TRBJ1-4; no definite D call. Germline-derived CDR1 and CDR2 are MNHNS and SASEGT. This CDR3 is built from 15 residues. Trimming removed 7 bases from V and 4 bases from J, with 16 bases in between. CDR3 DNA: TGTGCCAGCACCGCACCGGGTTTTGATAATGAAAAACTGTTTTTT. Encoded protein: CASTAPGFDNEKLFF.

The chain joins TRBV28 to TRBJ2-1; D may be TRBD2 (5 bases). Between the trimmed V and J ends, which lost 6 bases and 2 bases, there was a span of 14 bases. The CDR3 sequence is 15 residues long. Germline V gives CDR1 MDHEN, CDR2 SYDVKM. This CDR3 is CASSSVGEAYNEQFF. DNA of the CDR3: TGTGCCAGCAGCTCGGTGGGAGAGGCCTACAATGAGCAGTTCTTC. The full variable domain, rest sourced from reference TRBV28 and TRBJ2-1, is DVKVTQSSRYLVKRTGEKVFLECVQDMDHENMFWYRQDPGLGLRLIYFSYDVKMKEKGDIPEGYSVSREKKERFSLILESASTNQTSMYLCASSSVGEAYNEQFFGPGTRLTVL.

The chain links TRBV2 to TRBJ2-7; 9 positions agree with TRBD1. CDR3 length: 14 residues. The V segment lost 7 bases and the J segment 6 bases; nucleotides outside the gene matches: 10. CDR1 and CDR2 (germline): SNHLY, FYNNEI. CDR3 DNA sequence: TGTGCCAGCACCGGACAGGGGTTAGGTTCCGAGCAGTACTTC. Protein: CASTGQGLGSEQYF. Complete variable domain (other parts from reference TRBV2 and TRBJ2-7): EPEVTQTPSHQVTQMGQEVILRCVPISNHLYFYWYRQILGQKVEFLVSFYNNEISEKSEIFDDQFSVERPDGSNFTLKIRSTKLEDSAMYFCASTGQGLGSEQYFGPGTRLTVT.

This CDR3 is CASSPGGPPLYEQYF. DNA for the CDR3: TGTGCCAGCAGTCCGGGGGGTCCTCCTCTCTACGAGCAGTACTTC. This sequence joins TRBV11-1 and TRBJ2-7; TRBD2 matches at 7 bases. The CDR3 is 15 amino acids. The germline gives CDR1 SGHAT, CDR2 FQDESV (reference sequence). V lost 6 bases and J lost 3; bases outside the gene matches: 11.

This chain uses TRBV7-7 with TRBJ2-2; D uncertain. Trimming took off 5 bases at V and 6 bases at J, with 13 bases between the two ends. Per germline, CDR1 SSHAT and CDR2 FNYEAQ (reference sequence). The CDR3 totals 14 residues. CDR3 in DNA: TGTGCCAGCAGCCCCACTTTAGTCCCCGGGGAGCTGTTTTTT. This encodes CASSPTLVPGELFF.

The chain is built from TRBV28 and TRBJ2-5; either TRBD1 or TRBD2 may fit D (6 bases each). V lost 4 bases and J lost 10, with 28 bases in between. The CDR3 has 17 residues. CDR1 is MDHEN, CDR2 SYDVKM, per germline. CDR3: CASSSPGSPDYRVGQYF. The CDR3 DNA sequence: TGTGCCAGCAGTTCACCGGGATCACCGGACTACAGGGTGGGCCAGTACTTC.

V is TRBV6-1 and J is TRBJ1-2; D might be TRBD1 (5 bases). Trimming removed 1 base from V and 5 bases from J, with 14 bases in between. CDR3 size: 15 residues. Germline assignment: CDR1 MNHNS and CDR2 SASEGT. CDR3 in DNA: TGTGCCAGCAGTGAAGTGGCGGGGGATGGTTATGGCTACACCTTC. Translated: CASSEVAGDGYGYTF.